This entry lists 6 T cell receptor beta chains sequenced from one sample in a study of blood T cells in healthy people across ages. A second PCR of 7 to 11 cycles used a sample-barcoded 5' primer and a J-beta primer mix. TCRdb reprocessed the 5' RACE reads with MiXCR, giving one entry per CDR3 protein. The sample yields hundreds of thousands of distinct CDR3 sequences, about 34% seen once. The sequenced material came from blood. Receptors were obtained from a man between 18 and 35 years old in good health.

This clonotype has ten or more counts. The chain links TRBV7-2 to TRBJ2-3, with D perhaps given as TRBD1 or TRBD2 (5 bases each). The ends were cut back, 7 bases at V and 2 bases at J, with 16 bases in the middle. The CDR3 consists of 15 residues. Germline lookup yields CDR1 SGHTA and CDR2 FQGNSA. The CDR3 DNA sequence: TGTGCCAGCAACCCCGGACTGGGGACCACAGATACGCAGTATTTT. This codes for CASNPGLGTTDTQYF.

This clonotype appeared a few times. The chain recombines TRBV4-2 with TRBJ2-1, with a possible D match to TRBD1 (6 bases). The CDR3 sequence is 16 residues long. From germline, CDR1 is LGHNA and CDR2 YNFKEQ. The germline V and J ends were trimmed by 6 bases and 5 bases, with 20 bases remaining between them. CDR3 residues: CASSPTTRRDNNEQFF. The CDR3 DNA follows: TGTGCCAGCAGTCCCACTACCCGTCGGGACAACAATGAGCAGTTCTTC.

This clonotype came up a few times. The chain has TRBV18 and TRBJ2-3; D gene ambiguous. Per germline, CDR1 KGHSH and CDR2 LQKENI. The CDR3 is 14 amino acids. The V end was cut by 0 bases, the J end by 3 bases, with 7 bases between. The CDR3 DNA is TGTGCCAGCTCACCACCTGTCGAAACAGATACGCAGTATTTT. It is translated as CASSPPVETDTQYF.

This clonotype came up once. The germline gene is not matched at one end of the junction; a read error may be the cause. The CDR3 coding sequence is TGTGCCGGCAGCCAAGAAATAACAGGAGGAAACACCATATATTTT. Amino acid sequence: CAGSQEITGGNTIYF. The rearrangement uses TRBV3-1 and TRBJ1-3; a weak D match, TRBD1 (5 bases). The CDR3 covers 15 residues. The germline CDR1 and CDR2 sequences are LGHDT and YNNKEL (reference sequence).

The CDR3 DNA reads TGCAGCGTTGTAGGGACAGCCAAGGGTCAAAGCTCCTACAATGAGCAGTTCTTC. Encoded protein: CSVVGTAKGQSSYNEQFF. The chain employs TRBV29-1 and TRBJ2-1; TRBD1 aligns across 7 bases. J gave up 0 bases and V 4 bases, and 15 bases lay outside the gene matches. CDR1 and CDR2 (germline): SQVTM, ANQGSEA. The CDR3 has 18 residues.

This clonotype showed up many times. The V gene is TRBV7-2, the J gene TRBJ2-7; 7 nucleotides line up with TRBD2. The CDR3 covers 14 residues. CDR1 is SGHTA and CDR2 is FQGNSA in the germline V gene. The ends lost 1 base at V and 2 bases at J; junction bases unmatched: 2. The CDR3 nucleotides read TGTGCCAGCAGCTTAGGGACTAGAGCCTACGAGCAGTACTTC. Translation gives CASSLGTRAYEQYF.